These T cell receptor beta chains were read from a single sample in a study of T cells after yellow fever vaccination. TCRdb recomputed calls from the 5' RACE reads with MiXCR, one row per CDR3 protein. Here the sample spans a few hundred thousand distinct CDR3 sequences, around 3.9% being singletons. The source was PBMCs, collected 5 days after the yellow fever booster vaccination. Receptor source: a man between 18 and 29 years old who received the YFV17D yellow fever vaccine. CDR3s leave out the opening cysteine and the closing phenylalanine or tryptophan.

V gene	J gene	CDR3 protein
TRBV30	TRBJ1-2	AAGTENYGYT
TRBV11-2	TRBJ2-6	ASIFSGANVLT
TRBV6-4	TRBJ1-1	ASRKDWNTEAF
TRBV9	TRBJ1-1	ASSPPGGLNTEAF
TRBV7-3	TRBJ2-3	ASSQGLAGADTQY
TRBV12-3/TRBV12-4	TRBJ2-7	ASSFQGGPYEQY
TRBV9	TRBJ2-3	ASSPRTSGGPTDTQY
TRBV7-2	TRBJ2-1	ASSTRRGNNEQF
TRBV7-9	TRBJ2-2	ASSLPSGLRTGELF
TRBV15	TRBJ2-7	ATSRERSGLAGGLYEQY
TRBV6-5	TRBJ1-1	ASSYSHVGGTEAF
TRBV7-8	TRBJ2-1	ASREDRLAGGPGRNEQF
TRBV6-1	TRBJ1-6	ASSTGDRGSPLH
TRBV5-1	TRBJ2-3	ASSHGTGSTDTQY